This T cell receptor (beta chain) emerged from a study of PD-L1 blockade in urothelial cancer. As regards this clone: This specimen includes other DNA sequences encoding the same CDR3.

The templates were synthetic TCR analogs, and they were spiked into each PCR. Sequencing was performed with immunoSEQ multiplex PCR; in TCRdb, only in-frame clones are kept and a portion is missing. Here the sample spans just over 35,000 clones, 84% being singletons. Time point noted: peripheral blood 6 weeks after treatment start. All patients carried locally advanced or metastatic urothelial carcinoma. The germline CDR1 and CDR2 sequences are KGHSH and LQKENI. Trimming cost V 3 bases and J 1 base, with 6 bases left between them. The CDR3 runs 13 residues. The genes are TRBV18 and TRBJ1-1; D is undetermined. The TCR sequence derives from a man aged 35 to 55 with urothelial cancer. This sample comprised PBMCs, obtained around atezolizumab (anti-PD-L1) treatment. This CDR3 reads CASSPRQNTEAFF. Written as DNA, the CDR3 is TGTGCCAGCTCACCCCGACAGAACACTGAAGCTTTCTTT.